These 4 T cell receptor beta chains share one sample of origin, sequenced in a study of T cell clonotyping in hematopoietic cell transplantation. Using immunoSEQ multiplex PCR, the repertoire was profiled, and TCRdb retains in-frame clones only, with some absent. The sample contains more than 11,000 clones, less than 98% of which appear only once. The specimen comprised peripheral blood mononuclear cells, sampled 30 days after allogeneic stem cell transplant. The receptors originated from a female patient in her fifties or sixties who had an allogeneic stem cell transplant from an unrelated donor, so T cells may come from the graft donor. Some clones in this sample may be carry-over from other donors' samples.

Concerning this clone: The junction departs from germline at one end; a sequencing error may be responsible. The J gene is TRBJ2-5, the V gene TRBV28; D unresolved. The DNA end favors TRBJ2-7, so the J call may be wrong. CDR1 and CDR2 (germline): MDHEN, SYDVKM. The CDR3 contains 13 residues. In DNA, the CDR3 is TGTGCCAGCAGTCCGATTCAGTCCTCCGAGCAGTACTTC. Translating it yields CASSPIQSSEQYF.

This chain connects TRBV29-1 to TRBJ1-1; D gene uncertain. This CDR3 contains 15 residues. In germline, CDR1 is SQVTM, CDR2 ANQGSEA. The V and J ends lost 3 bases and 0 bases respectively, with 14 bases between them. As DNA, the CDR3 is TGCAGCGTTGACCCGTATCACACGGTGAACACTGAAGCTTTCTTT. Its translation: CSVDPYHTVNTEAFF.

The J gene is TRBJ1-6, the V gene TRBV7-9; D unresolved. Trimming took 1 base from V and 7 from J, leaving 14 bases between them. The CDR3 spans 16 residues. Germline loops: CDR1 SEHNR, CDR2 FQNEAQ (reference sequence). This CDR3 reads CASSLVDTGGNSPLHF. Here the CDR3 DNA reads TGTGCCAGCAGCTTAGTTGACACCGGAGGGAATTCACCCCTCCACTTT.

The chain recombines TRBV5-1 with TRBJ1-4; TRBD1 aligns across 7 bases. CDR1 and CDR2 (germline): SGHRS, YFSETQ. The ends lost 0 bases at V and 4 bases at J; junction bases unmatched: 3. The CDR3 extends over 15 amino acids. For the CDR3, the DNA is TGCGCCAGCAGCTTGGTGGGACAGCTTAATGAAAAACTGTTTTTT. It translates to CASSLVGQLNEKLFF.